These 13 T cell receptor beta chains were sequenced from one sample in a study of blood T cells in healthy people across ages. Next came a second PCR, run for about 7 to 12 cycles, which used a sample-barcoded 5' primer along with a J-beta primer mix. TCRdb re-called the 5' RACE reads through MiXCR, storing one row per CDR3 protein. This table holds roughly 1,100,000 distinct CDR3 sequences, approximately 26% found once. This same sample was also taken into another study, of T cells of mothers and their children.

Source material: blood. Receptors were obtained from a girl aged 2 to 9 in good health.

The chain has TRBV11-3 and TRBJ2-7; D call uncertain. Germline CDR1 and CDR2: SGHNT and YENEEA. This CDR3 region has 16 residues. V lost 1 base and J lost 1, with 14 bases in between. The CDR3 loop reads CASSLGFERPSYEQYF. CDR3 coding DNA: TGTGCCAGCAGCTTAGGGTTTGAGAGGCCTTCCTACGAGCAGTACTTC.

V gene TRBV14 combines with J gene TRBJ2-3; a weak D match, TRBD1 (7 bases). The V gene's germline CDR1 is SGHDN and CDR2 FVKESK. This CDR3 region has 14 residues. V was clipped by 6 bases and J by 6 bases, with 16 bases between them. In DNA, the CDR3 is TGTGCCAGCAGTCCGAAACAGGGGAGGGATACGCAGTATTTT. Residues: CASSPKQGRDTQYF. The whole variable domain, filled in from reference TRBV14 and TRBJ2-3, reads EAGVTQFPSHSVIEKGQTVTLRCDPISGHDNLYWYRRVMGKEIKFLLHFVKESKQDESGMPNNRFLAERTGGTYSTLKVQPAELEDSGVYFCASSPKQGRDTQYFGPGTRLTVL.

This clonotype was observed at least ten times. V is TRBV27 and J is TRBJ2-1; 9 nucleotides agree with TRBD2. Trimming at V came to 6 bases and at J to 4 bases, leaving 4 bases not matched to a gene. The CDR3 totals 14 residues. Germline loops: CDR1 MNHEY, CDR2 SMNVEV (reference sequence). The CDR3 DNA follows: TGTGCCAGCAGACCGGGACTAGCTTACAATGAGCAGTTCTTC. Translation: CASRPGLAYNEQFF.

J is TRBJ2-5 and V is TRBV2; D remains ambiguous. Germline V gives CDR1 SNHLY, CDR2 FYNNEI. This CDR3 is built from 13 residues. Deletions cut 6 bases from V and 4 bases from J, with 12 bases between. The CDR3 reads CASSTGELETQYF. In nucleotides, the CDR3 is TGTGCCAGCAGCACTGGAGAGTTAGAGACCCAGTACTTC.

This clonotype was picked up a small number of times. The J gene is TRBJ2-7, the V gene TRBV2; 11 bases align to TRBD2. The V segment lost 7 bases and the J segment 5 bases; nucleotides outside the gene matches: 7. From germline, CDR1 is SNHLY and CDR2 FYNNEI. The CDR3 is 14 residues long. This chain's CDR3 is CASKFSGGAHEQYF. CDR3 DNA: TGTGCCAGCAAGTTTAGCGGGGGGGCCCACGAGCAGTACTTC.

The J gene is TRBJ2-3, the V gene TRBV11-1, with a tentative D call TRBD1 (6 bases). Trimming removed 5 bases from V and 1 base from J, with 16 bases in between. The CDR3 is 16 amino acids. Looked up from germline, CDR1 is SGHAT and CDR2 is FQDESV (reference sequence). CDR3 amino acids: CASSEGTGYRTDTQYF. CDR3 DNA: TGTGCCAGCAGCGAGGGAACAGGGTACCGCACAGATACGCAGTATTTT.

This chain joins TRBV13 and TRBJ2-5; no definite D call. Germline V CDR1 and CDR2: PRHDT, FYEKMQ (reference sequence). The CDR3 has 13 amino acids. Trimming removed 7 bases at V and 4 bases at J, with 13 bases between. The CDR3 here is CASKLESSETQYF. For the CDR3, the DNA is TGTGCCAGCAAACTCGAATCGTCAGAGACCCAGTACTTC.

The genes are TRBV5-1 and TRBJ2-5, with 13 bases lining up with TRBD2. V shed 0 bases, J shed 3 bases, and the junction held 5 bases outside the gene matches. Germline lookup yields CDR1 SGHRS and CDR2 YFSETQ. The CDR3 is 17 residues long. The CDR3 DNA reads TGCGCCAGCAGCTTGGGACTAGCGGGAGGTTCAGAAGAGACCCAGTACTTC. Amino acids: CASSLGLAGGSEETQYF.

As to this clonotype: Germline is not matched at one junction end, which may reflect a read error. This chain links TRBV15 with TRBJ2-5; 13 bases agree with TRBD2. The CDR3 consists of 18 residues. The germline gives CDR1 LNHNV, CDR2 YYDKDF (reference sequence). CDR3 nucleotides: TGTGCCACCAGCTGGGGACTAGCGGGATTTGTAAACCAAGAGACCCAGTGCTTC. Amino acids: CATSWGLAGFVNQETQCF.

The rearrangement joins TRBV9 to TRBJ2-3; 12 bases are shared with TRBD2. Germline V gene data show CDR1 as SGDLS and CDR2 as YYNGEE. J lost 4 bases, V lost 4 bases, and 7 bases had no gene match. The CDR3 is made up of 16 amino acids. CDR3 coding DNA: TGTGCCAGCAGCCCTCTAGCGGGGGGGCTTGCAGATACGCAGTATTTT. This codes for CASSPLAGGLADTQYF.

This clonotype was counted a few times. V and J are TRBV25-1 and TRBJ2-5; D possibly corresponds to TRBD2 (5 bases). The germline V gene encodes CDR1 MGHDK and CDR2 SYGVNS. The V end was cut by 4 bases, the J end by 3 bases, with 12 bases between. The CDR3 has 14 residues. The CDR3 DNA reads TGTGCCAGCAGTGCGTGGACTCCCGAAGAGACCCAGTACTTC. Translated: CASSAWTPEETQYF.

The CDR3 reads CASSQGPSAGGELFF. The CDR3 nucleotides read TGTGCCAGCAGCCAGGGGCCTAGCGCAGGCGGGGAGCTGTTTTTT. The chain couples TRBV3-1 to TRBJ2-2; perhaps TRBD2 as D (6 bases). Germline V gene sequence: CDR1 LGHDT, CDR2 YNNKEL (reference sequence). The ends were cut back, 3 bases at V and 7 bases at J, with 15 bases in the middle. The CDR3 is 15 residues long.

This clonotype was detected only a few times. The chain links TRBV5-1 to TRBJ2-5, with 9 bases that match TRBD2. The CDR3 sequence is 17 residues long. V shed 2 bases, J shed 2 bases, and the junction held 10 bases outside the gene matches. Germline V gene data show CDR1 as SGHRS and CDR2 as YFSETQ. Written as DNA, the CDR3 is TGCGCCAGCAGCTTTGGCTCCCTAGCGGGAAGGCAAGAGACCCAGTACTTC. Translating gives CASSFGSLAGRQETQYF.